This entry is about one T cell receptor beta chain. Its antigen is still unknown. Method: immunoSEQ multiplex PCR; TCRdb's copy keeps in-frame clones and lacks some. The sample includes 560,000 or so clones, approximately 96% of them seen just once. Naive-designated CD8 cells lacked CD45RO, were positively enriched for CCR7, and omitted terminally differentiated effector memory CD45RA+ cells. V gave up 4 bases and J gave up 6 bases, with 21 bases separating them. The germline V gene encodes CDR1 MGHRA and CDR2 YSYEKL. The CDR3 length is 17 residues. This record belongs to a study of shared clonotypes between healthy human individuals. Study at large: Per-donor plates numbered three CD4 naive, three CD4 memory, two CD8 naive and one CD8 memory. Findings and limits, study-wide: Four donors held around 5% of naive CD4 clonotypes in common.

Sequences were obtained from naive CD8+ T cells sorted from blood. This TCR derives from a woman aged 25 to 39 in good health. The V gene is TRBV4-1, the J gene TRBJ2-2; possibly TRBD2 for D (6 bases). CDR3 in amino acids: CASSPPSGVIRAGELFF. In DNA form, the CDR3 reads TGCGCCAGCAGCCCTCCCTCGGGGGTAATACGGGCCGGGGAGCTGTTTTTT.